These T cell receptor beta chains were read from a single sample in a study of blood T cell repertoires in COVID-19. The table came from immunoSEQ multiplex PCR; TCRdb's copy has only in-frame clones and leaves some out. The sample holds tens of thousands of clones, 88% seen once. The material sequenced was PBMCs or T cells enriched from blood (not recorded which). The receptors originated from a woman in her thirties or forties who had recovered from COVID-19. Both conserved end residues are part of each CDR3. The order of the fields is D gene, clone size, V gene, J gene, CDR3 length, CDR3 DNA, CDR3 protein. The D gene is left open where the match is weak. Expanded clones get a size class; other rows say once, few or many, or leave the size out.

.	.	TRBV3-1/TRBV3-2	TRBJ1-5	16	TGTGCCAGCAGCCAAGTTGGCGGGGAATCCAATCAGCCCCAGCATTTT	CASSQVGGESNQPQHF
TRBD1	.	TRBV13	TRBJ1-6	15	TGTGCCAGCAGCAACGACAGGGGAGAAAATTCACCCCTCCACTTT	CASSNDRGENSPLHF
TRBD2	.	TRBV3-1/TRBV3-2	TRBJ2-5	14	TGTGCCAGCAGCCGAGAACTAGCGGAAGAGACCCAGTACTTC	CASSRELAEETQYF
.	.	TRBV5-1	TRBJ2-2	14	TGCGCCAGCAGCTTAAAGACAAACACCGGGGAGCTGTTTTTT	CASSLKTNTGELFF
TRBD1	once	TRBV6-2/TRBV6-3	TRBJ1-4	15	TGTGCCAGCAGCCTGAACAGGGGGCGATATGAAAAACTGTTTTTT	CASSLNRGRYEKLFF
TRBD1	few	TRBV19	TRBJ1-2	12	TGTGCCAGTAGACAGGGGAAGAATGGCTACACCTTC	CASRQGKNGYTF
TRBD1	.	TRBV7-9	TRBJ2-5	15	TGTGCCAGCAGGCCCCCGGGACAGGGGAAAGAGACCCAGTACTTC	CASRPPGQGKETQYF
TRBD1	.	TRBV19	TRBJ2-1	19	TGTGCCAGTAGTATAGATCAGACAGGGCAAATTCAATCGGGAAATGAGCAGTTCTTC	CASSIDQTGQIQSGNEQFF
TRBD1	few	TRBV2	TRBJ1-1	11	TGTGCCAGACAGGGGTCCACTGAAGCTTTCTTT	CARQGSTEAFF
.	.	TRBV5-1	TRBJ1-4	13	TGCGCCAGCAGCTTGGGGGAGGATGAAAAACTGTTTTTT	CASSLGEDEKLFF
.	.	TRBV9	TRBJ2-1	13	TGTGCCAGCAGCGTCGAGTCCTACAATGAGCAGTTCTTC	CASSVESYNEQFF
TRBD1	.	TRBV4-1	TRBJ1-3	17	TGCGCCAGCAGCCAAGATTCTGGACAGGGGAAGGCGAACACCATATATTTT	CASSQDSGQGKANTIYF
.	.	TRBV11-2	TRBJ2-1	13	TGTGCCAGCAGCCAGGGGAGTTCGGGAGAGCAGTTCTTC	CASSQGSSGEQFF
.	.	TRBV5-4	TRBJ2-2	15	TGTGCCAGCAGCCGGGATCGGGGTGTCCCCGGGGAGCTGTTTTTT	CASSRDRGVPGELFF
TRBD1	.	TRBV5-6	TRBJ1-1	15	TGTGCCAGCAGCACCCGACAGGGGAACGCGCTCGAAGCTTTCTTT	CASSTRQGNALEAFF
.	once	TRBV10-2	TRBJ1-1	13	TGCGCCAGCAGTGAGGGAGGAAACACTGAAGCTTTCTTT	CASSEGGNTEAFF